The clone carrying this TCR beta chain occurred many times. This entry comes from a study of spatial heterogeneity in lung cancer. For the study at large: There were, on average, more than ten raw-read appearances for each unique TCR and UMI combination.

Germline CDR1 and CDR2: SGHRS and YFSETQ. V lost 0 bases to trimming and J lost 5 bases; unmatched junction nucleotides: 5. The length of the CDR3 is 15 residues. TCRdb re-called the 5' RACE reads through MiXCR, storing one row per CDR3 protein. The table includes about 48,000 distinct CDR3 sequences, approximately 5.3% detected once. Time point defined: sample taken at primary tumor resection. The donor population consisted of roughly 70 patients with untreated, early-stage non-small cell lung cancer. The gene calls are TRBV5-1 and TRBJ2-7, with 10 positions matching TRBD2. This specimen consisted of PBMCs, obtained at surgery. The TCR comes from a male donor with early-stage non-small cell lung cancer. The CDR3 region has the DNA TGCGCCAGCAGCTTGGGAGCTAGCGGGAGCAACGAGCAGTACTTC. Protein product: CASSLGASGSNEQYF. The variable domain in full, completed from reference TRBV5-1 and TRBJ2-7, reads KAGVTQTPRYLIKTRGQQVTLSCSPISGHRSVSWYQQTPGQGLQFLFEYFSETQRNKGNFPGRFSGRQFSNSRSEMNVSTLELGDSALYLCASSLGASGSNEQYFGPGTRLTVT.